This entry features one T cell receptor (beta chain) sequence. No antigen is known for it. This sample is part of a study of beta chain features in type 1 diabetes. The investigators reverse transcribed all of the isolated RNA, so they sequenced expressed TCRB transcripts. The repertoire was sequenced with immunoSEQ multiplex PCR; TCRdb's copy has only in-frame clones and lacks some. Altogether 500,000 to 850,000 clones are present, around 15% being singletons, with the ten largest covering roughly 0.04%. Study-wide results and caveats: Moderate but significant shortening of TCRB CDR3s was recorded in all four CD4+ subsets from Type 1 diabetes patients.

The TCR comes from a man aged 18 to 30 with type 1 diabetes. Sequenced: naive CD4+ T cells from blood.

The CDR3 coding sequence is TGTGCCAGCAGCCGGGGGGCCAGCCAAGAGACCCAGTACTTC. Amino acid sequence: CASSRGASQETQYF. This chain joins TRBV6-5 and TRBJ2-5; D possibly corresponds to TRBD2 (7 bases). This CDR3 comprises 14 residues. Trimming stripped 6 bases from V and 1 base from J, with 12 bases between. Germline lookup yields CDR1 MNHEY and CDR2 SVGAGI.